The 22 T cell receptor beta chains below all came from one sample that was sequenced in a study of T cells in Graves' hyperthyroidism and ophthalmopathy. TCR beta CDR3 regions were amplified from RNA. The HTBI set primed first-round TCR CDR3 RT-PCR. TCRdb reprocessed the multiplex PCR reads via MiXCR and lists one record per CDR3 protein. The sample consists of hundreds of thousands of distinct CDR3 sequences, roughly 50% of them appearing once. Specimen: peripheral blood or thyroid tissue (not recorded which). Receptor source: a woman aged 18-35 years with Graves' hyperthyroidism.

The chain uses TRBV7-2 and TRBJ1-1; maybe TRBD1 (6 bases). CDR1 is SGHTA and CDR2 is FQGNSA in the germline V gene. Trimming stripped 6 bases from V and 1 base from J, with 12 bases between. The CDR3 runs 14 residues. CDR3: CASRSGQENTEAFF. The CDR3 DNA sequence: TGTGCCAGCAGATCGGGACAAGAGAACACTGAAGCTTTCTTT.

At least ten counts were recorded for this clonotype. CDR3 sequence: CASSDSWGRHEQYF. DNA for the CDR3: TGTGCCAGCAGTGACAGTTGGGGCCGCCACGAGCAGTACTTC. The V gene is TRBV2, the J gene TRBJ2-7, with TRBD1 as a possible D gene (5 bases). V was trimmed by 3 bases and J by 5 bases, leaving 14 bases between them. The length of the CDR3 is 14 residues. CDR1 SNHLY and CDR2 FYNNEI come from the germline V gene.

Only a few counts were recorded for this clonotype. This chain connects TRBV19 to TRBJ2-7; a weak D match, TRBD1 (5 bases). CDR1 LNHDA and CDR2 SQIVND come from the germline V gene (reference sequence). Trimming pared 4 bases from V and 0 bases from J, leaving 10 bases between. The CDR3 is made up of 14 amino acids. CDR3 amino acids: CASSTTDGSYEQYF. The CDR3 region has the DNA TGTGCCAGTAGTACGACAGACGGCTCCTACGAGCAGTACTTC.

This clonotype occurred once. The chain recombines TRBV6-1 with TRBJ1-6; D perhaps matches TRBD1 (5 bases). The V gene's germline CDR1 is MNHNS and CDR2 SASEGT. The CDR3 is made up of 18 amino acids. V lost 0 bases, J lost 0 bases, and 12 bases lay in between. CDR3 sequence: CASSEAGGKSSYNSPLHF. CDR3 DNA: TGTGCCAGCAGTGAAGCCGGGGGAAAGAGCTCCTATAATTCACCCCTCCACTTT.

The chain uses TRBV11-1 and TRBJ2-7; TRBD1 matches at 9 bases. V shed 5 bases and J 3 bases; nucleotides not matched to a gene: 5. Germline V gene lookup returns CDR1 SGHAT and CDR2 FQDESV (reference sequence). The CDR3 covers 14 residues. The CDR3, as DNA: TGTGCCAGCAGCCGGGACAGGGCCCTCTACGAGCAGTACTTC. Encoded protein: CASSRDRALYEQYF.

Many counts were recorded for this clonotype. V and J are TRBV2 and TRBJ1-5; D call uncertain. The V end was cut by 6 bases, the J end by 0 bases, with 9 bases between. The V gene's germline CDR1 is SNHLY and CDR2 FYNNEI. The CDR3 sequence is 14 residues long. The CDR3 sequence is CASREEYSNQPQHF. The CDR3 DNA reads TGTGCCAGCAGAGAGGAGTATAGCAATCAGCCCCAGCATTTT.

This clonotype was found a few times. V gene TRBV14 combines with J gene TRBJ2-2; D is ambiguous. This CDR3 is built from 16 residues. Germline V gene lookup returns CDR1 SGHDN and CDR2 FVKESK. The V gene lost 1 base and the J gene lost 0 bases, with 9 bases spanning the gap. The CDR3 DNA reads TGTGCCAGCAGCCAAGCGGCTCTGACGAACACCGGGGAGCTGTTTTTT. Translating gives CASSQAALTNTGELFF.

This clonotype has at least ten counts. The chain is built from TRBV19 and TRBJ1-1; D might be TRBD1 (5 bases). Deletions cut 5 bases from V and 8 bases from J, with 12 bases between. Germline V gene sequence: CDR1 LNHDA, CDR2 SQIVND (reference sequence). This CDR3 region has 12 residues. CDR3 sequence: CASSLQGGEAFF. Written as DNA, the CDR3 is TGTGCCAGTAGTCTCCAGGGCGGGGAAGCTTTCTTT.

The chain carries TRBV7-2 and TRBJ2-7, with TRBD2 identical over 7 bases. The CDR3 sequence is 15 residues long. The germline gives CDR1 SGHTA, CDR2 FQGNSA. With V trimmed by 4 bases and J by 2 bases, 8 bases remained unmatched. The CDR3 spells CASSSSSGATYEQYF. The CDR3 bases are TGTGCCAGCAGCTCCTCTAGCGGAGCAACCTACGAGCAGTACTTC.

The CDR3 loop is CASRATGAQETQYF. The CDR3 nucleotides read TGTGCCAGCAGAGCTACAGGGGCCCAAGAGACCCAGTACTTC. The chain uses TRBV10-3 and TRBJ2-5; 7 bases align to TRBD1. Trimming took 10 bases from V and 1 from J; bases not matched to a gene: 9. This CDR3 comprises 14 residues. Germline V gene data show CDR1 as ENHRY and CDR2 as SYGVKD.

The rearrangement uses TRBV21-1 and TRBJ1-1. TRBV21-1 is shown as a pseudogene. The CDR3 is 17 amino acids. CDR3 residues: CASSKRVEGGWVTEAFF. The CDR3 DNA follows: TGTGCCAGCAGCAAAAGAGTGGAGGGTGGTTGGGTCACTGAAGCTTTCTTT.

The rearrangement joins TRBV29-1 to TRBJ1-2, with D tentatively TRBD1 (5 bases). Germline CDR1 reads SQVTM; CDR2 reads ANQGSEA. Trimming shortened V by 4 bases and J by 3 bases, and 9 bases separated the two germline ends. CDR3 length equals 12 residues. The DNA for the CDR3 is TGCAGCGTTGGACAGCGGGACTATGGCTACACCTTC. This translates into CSVGQRDYGYTF. Using reference TRBV29-1 and TRBJ1-2 for the parts outside the CDR3, the full variable domain is SAVISQKPSRDICQRGTSLTIQCQVDSQVTMMFWYRQQPGQSLTLIATANQGSEATYESGFVIDKFPISRPNLTFSTLTVSNMSPEDSSIYLCSVGQRDYGYTFGSGTRLTVV.

This clonotype was counted a single time. This sequence joins TRBV19 and TRBJ1-5; 8 bases fit TRBD1. Trimming at V came to 4 bases and at J to 5 bases, leaving 1 base not matched to a gene. Germline V CDR1 and CDR2: LNHDA, SQIVND (reference sequence). CDR3 size: 13 residues. This CDR3 reads CASSNRGYQPQHF. The CDR3 region has the DNA TGTGCCAGTAGTAACAGGGGGTATCAGCCCCAGCATTTT.

V gene TRBV25-1 combines with J gene TRBJ2-1; D could derive from TRBD1 or TRBD2 (5 bases each). Looked up from germline, CDR1 is MGHDK and CDR2 is SYGVNS. The CDR3 consists of 11 residues. V gave up 4 bases and J gave up 15 bases, with 13 bases separating them. CDR3 loop: CASSGDADGFF. The CDR3 DNA is TGTGCCAGCAGTGGGGACGCCGACGGGTTCTTC.

This chain uses TRBV20-1 with TRBJ1-1; possibly TRBD1 for D (6 bases). The CDR3 is 13 residues long. Per the germline V gene, CDR1 is DFQATT and CDR2 is SNEGSKA (reference sequence). V was pared by 5 bases and J by 1 base, with 11 bases between. The CDR3 DNA is TGCAGTGCTCGACAGGTACAGAACACTGAAGCTTTCTTT. It encodes CSARQVQNTEAFF.

This rearrangement joins TRBV2 to TRBJ1-5; no definite D call. V was cut by 1 base and J by 1 base, with 14 bases left in between. This CDR3 has 17 residues. Germline CDR1 and CDR2: SNHLY and FYNNEI. In DNA form, the CDR3 reads TGTGCCAGCAGTGAAGGGGGTTCTTTCCCGAGCAATCAGCCCCAGCATTTT. This translates into CASSEGGSFPSNQPQHF.

About this clonotype itself: A read error may account for a junction end that differs from germline. The chain joins TRBV7-2 to TRBJ2-2; a weak D match, TRBD2 (5 bases). This CDR3 region has 13 residues. CDR1 is SGHTA, CDR2 FQGNSA, per germline. Here the CDR3 DNA reads TGTGCCAGCAGCCCGCCCGGGGTCAATGAGCAGTTTTTT. Encoded protein: CASSPPGVNEQFF.

This clonotype showed up just once. The rearrangement joins TRBV2 to TRBJ1-5; no clear D gene. Germline V CDR1 and CDR2: SNHLY, FYNNEI. This CDR3 spans 14 amino acids. This CDR3 reads CATSSRETLQPQHF. CDR3 nucleotides: TGTGCTACTAGCAGTCGGGAAACGTTACAGCCCCAGCATTTT.

Details on this clonotype: This may be a read error: a much more frequent sequence differs by one nucleotide. The V and J genes are TRBV24-1 and TRBJ2-2; D might be TRBD1 (5 bases). This CDR3 contains 14 residues. Looked up from germline, CDR1 is KGHDR and CDR2 is SFDVKD. The CDR3 loop reads CATSDLMDTEELFF. The DNA of the CDR3 is TGTGCCACCAGTGATTTGATGGACACCGAGGAGCTGTTTTTT.

Only a few counts were recorded for this clonotype. The V and J genes are TRBV20-1 and TRBJ1-2; maybe TRBD1 (5 bases). With 0 bases removed from V and 4 bases from J, the gap between germline ends came to 9 bases. CDR1 is DFQATT, CDR2 SNEGSKA, per germline (reference sequence). The CDR3 is 13 residues long. The CDR3 DNA reads TGCAGTGCTAGAGAACAGGCGACCTATGGCTACACCTTC. Translated: CSAREQATYGYTF.

This clonotype was found a few times. The chain combines TRBV2 with TRBJ1-2; possible D gene TRBD1, 6 bases. Germline V CDR1 and CDR2: SNHLY, FYNNEI. V was shortened by 0 bases and J by 4 bases, with 6 bases between the two germline ends. CDR3 length: 13 residues. The chain's CDR3 is CASSEADSYGYTF. CDR3 in DNA: TGTGCCAGCAGTGAAGCGGACAGCTATGGCTACACCTTC.

The chain has TRBV7-8 and TRBJ2-6, with D possibly TRBD1 on 6 matching bases. Germline values: CDR1 SGHVS, CDR2 FQNEAQ. This CDR3 contains 12 residues. Trimming cost V 5 bases and J 18 bases, with 17 bases left between them. The CDR3 region is CASSDRDTGRTF. In DNA form, the CDR3 reads TGTGCCAGCAGCGACCGGGACACTGGTCGGACTTTC. Full variable domain (missing parts from reference TRBV7-8 and TRBJ2-6): GAGVSQSPRYKVAKRGQDVALRCDPISGHVSLFWYQQALGQGPEFLTYFQNEAQLDKSGLPSDRFFAERPEGSVSTLKIQRTQQEDSAVYLCASSDRDTGRTFGAGSRLTVL.